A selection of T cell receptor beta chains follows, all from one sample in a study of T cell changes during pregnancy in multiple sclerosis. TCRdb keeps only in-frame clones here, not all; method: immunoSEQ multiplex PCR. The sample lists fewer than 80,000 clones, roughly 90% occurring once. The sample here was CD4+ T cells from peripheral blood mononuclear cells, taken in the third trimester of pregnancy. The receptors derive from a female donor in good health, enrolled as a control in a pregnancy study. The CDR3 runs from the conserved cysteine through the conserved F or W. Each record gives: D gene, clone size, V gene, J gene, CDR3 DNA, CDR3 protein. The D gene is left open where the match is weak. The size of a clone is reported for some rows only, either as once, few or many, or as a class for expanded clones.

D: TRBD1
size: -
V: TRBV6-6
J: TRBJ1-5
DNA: TGTGCCAGCAGTTACTTGACAGGGGGCAATCAGCCCCAGCATTTT
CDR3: CASSYLTGGNQPQHF

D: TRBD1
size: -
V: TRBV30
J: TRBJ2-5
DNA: TGTGCCTGGAAAGGGACAGGGGGAGAGACCCAGTACTTC
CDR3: CAWKGTGGETQYF

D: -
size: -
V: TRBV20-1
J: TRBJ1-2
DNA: TGCAGTGCTATTACAGACTATGGCTACACCTTC
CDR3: CSAITDYGYTF

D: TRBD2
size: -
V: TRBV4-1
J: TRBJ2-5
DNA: TGCGCCAGCAGCCATCCAGCTCGGCGGGAGCAGACCCAGTACTTC
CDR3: CASSHPARREQTQYF

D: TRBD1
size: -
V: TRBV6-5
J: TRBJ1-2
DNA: TGTGCCAGCAGTGGTCCGGGACAGGGACATGGCTACACCTTC
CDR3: CASSGPGQGHGYTF

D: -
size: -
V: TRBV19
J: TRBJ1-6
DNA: TGTGCCAGTAGTAGTTCTGCGGTCCCAAATTCACCCCTCCACTTT
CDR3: CASSSSAVPNSPLHF

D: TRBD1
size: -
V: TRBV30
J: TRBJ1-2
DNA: TGTGCCTGGAGTGGCGACAGGGGGGACTATGGCTACACCTTC
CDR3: CAWSGDRGDYGYTF

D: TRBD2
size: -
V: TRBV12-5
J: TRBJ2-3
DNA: TGTGCTAGTGTTCTCAGAGGCGGGGGGGCCGTTCAAGATACGCAGTATTTT
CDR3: CASVLRGGGAVQDTQYF

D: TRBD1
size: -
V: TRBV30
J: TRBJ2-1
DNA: TGTGCCTGGAAACCCGGGACAGGGGAAAATGAGCAGTTCTTC
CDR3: CAWKPGTGENEQFF

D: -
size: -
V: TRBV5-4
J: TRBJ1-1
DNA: TGTGCCAGCAGCCCGACTCAGGGCACTGAAGCTTTCTTT
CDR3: CASSPTQGTEAFF

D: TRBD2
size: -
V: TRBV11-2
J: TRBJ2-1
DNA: TGTGCCAGCATAATTGGACTAGCGGGGGGGAGTGAGCAGTTCTTC
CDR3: CASIIGLAGGSEQFF

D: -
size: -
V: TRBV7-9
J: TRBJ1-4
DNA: TGTGCCAGTAAGGTTGGACATCCCAATGAAAAACTGTTTTTT
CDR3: CASKVGHPNEKLFF

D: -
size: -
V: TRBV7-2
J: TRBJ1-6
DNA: TGTGCCAGCAGCTTAGCTCGGACAGAATCCTGGTTTGTCCACTTT
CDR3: CASSLARTESWFVHF

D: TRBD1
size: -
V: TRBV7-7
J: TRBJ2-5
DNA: TGTGCTAGCAGCTTACAGGGGCGCATTGAGACCCAGTACTTC
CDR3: CASSLQGRIETQYF

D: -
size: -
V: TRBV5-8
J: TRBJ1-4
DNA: TGTGCCAGCAGCCCTATCCATTGGGACATATTTATTACAACTAATGAAAAACTGTTTTTT
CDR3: CASSPIHWDIFITTNEKLFF

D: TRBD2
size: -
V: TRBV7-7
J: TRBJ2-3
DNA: TGTGCTAGCAGCCTCACTAGCGGCGGCACAGATACGCAGTATTTT
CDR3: CASSLTSGGTDTQYF

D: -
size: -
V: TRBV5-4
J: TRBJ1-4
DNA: TGTGCCAGCAGTAAGAGCGGGGGTGGAAATGAAAAACTGTTTTTT
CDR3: CASSKSGGGNEKLFF

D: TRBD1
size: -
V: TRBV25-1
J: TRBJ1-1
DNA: TGTGCCAGCAAACCGACAGGGGATGAGACTGAAGCTTTCTTT
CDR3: CASKPTGDETEAFF

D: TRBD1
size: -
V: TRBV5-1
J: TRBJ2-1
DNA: TGCGCCAGCAGCTTAGGAGGACAGGATCGGAAAGAGCAGTTCTTC
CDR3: CASSLGGQDRKEQFF

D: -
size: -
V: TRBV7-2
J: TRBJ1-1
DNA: TGTGCCAGCAGCTCGCCTCCGGGAAATCACTGGGACACTGAAGCTTTCTTT
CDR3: CASSSPPGNHWDTEAFF

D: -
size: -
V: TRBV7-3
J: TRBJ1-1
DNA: TGTGCCAGCAGCCCGACAAGTCTGAACACTGAAGCTTTCTTT
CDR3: CASSPTSLNTEAFF

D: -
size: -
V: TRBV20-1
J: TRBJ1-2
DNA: TGCAGTGCACGGACAGACTATGGCTACACCTTC
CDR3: CSARTDYGYTF

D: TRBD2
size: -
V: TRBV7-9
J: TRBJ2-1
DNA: TGTGCCAGCAGCTTCCGACTAGCGGGGGCCTACAATGAGCAGTTCTTC
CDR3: CASSFRLAGAYNEQFF

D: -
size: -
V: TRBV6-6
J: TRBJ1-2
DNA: TGTGCCAGCAGTTACGTAGGGATGGGGGCCTATGGCTACACCTTC
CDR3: CASSYVGMGAYGYTF

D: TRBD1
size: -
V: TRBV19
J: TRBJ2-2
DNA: TGTGCCAGTAGTTTTGACAGGGGGCACACCGGGGAGCTGTTTTTT
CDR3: CASSFDRGHTGELFF

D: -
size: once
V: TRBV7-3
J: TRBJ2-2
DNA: TGTGCCAGCAGCTTAAAGTACGGGACTTCGGGAGCCAACACCGGGGAGCTGTTTTTT
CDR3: CASSLKYGTSGANTGELFF

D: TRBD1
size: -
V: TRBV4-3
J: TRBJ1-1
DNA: TGCGCCAGCAGCCCGTTACCGGGACAGAGTCTTAAAGCTTTCTTT
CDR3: CASSPLPGQSLKAFF

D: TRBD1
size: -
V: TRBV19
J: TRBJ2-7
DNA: TGTGCCAGTAGTATGACGAGGACAGGGGGTTCCTACGAGCAGTACTTC
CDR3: CASSMTRTGGSYEQYF

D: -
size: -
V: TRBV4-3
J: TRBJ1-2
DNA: TGCGCCAGCAGCCAGTCGAGGGTCTCAGAGTTCTATGGCTACACCTTC
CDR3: CASSQSRVSEFYGYTF

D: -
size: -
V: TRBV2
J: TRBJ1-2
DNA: TGTGCCAGCAGTGAACAATCCGTTAGAGGCTATGGCTACACCTTC
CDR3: CASSEQSVRGYGYTF

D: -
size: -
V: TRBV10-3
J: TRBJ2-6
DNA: TGTGCCATCACCCCCGAGGCTGGGGCCAACGTCCTGACTTTC
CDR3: CAITPEAGANVLTF

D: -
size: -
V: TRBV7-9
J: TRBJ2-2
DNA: TGTGCCAGCACCCCGCCGGGGTTGGACACCGGGGAGCTGTTTTTT
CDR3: CASTPPGLDTGELFF

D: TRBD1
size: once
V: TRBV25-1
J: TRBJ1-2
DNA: TGTGCCAGCAGTGGCGGACAGGACCCTAACTATGGCTACACCTTC
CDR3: CASSGGQDPNYGYTF

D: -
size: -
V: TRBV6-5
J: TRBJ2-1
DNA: TGTGCCAGCAGGGAAACAGGGCACAATGAGCAGTTCTTC
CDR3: CASRETGHNEQFF

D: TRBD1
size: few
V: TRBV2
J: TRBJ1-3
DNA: TGTGCCAGCAGTGAAGCTCGGACAGGGGCAAGAAACACCATATATTTT
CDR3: CASSEARTGARNTIYF

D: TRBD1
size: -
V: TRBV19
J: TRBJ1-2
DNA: TGTGCCAGTATGACAGGGTCGAGCAGATATGGCTACACCTTC
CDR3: CASMTGSSRYGYTF

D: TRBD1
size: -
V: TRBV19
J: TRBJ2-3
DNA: TGTGCCAGTAGTATGACGGGGACAGGGCCAGATACGCAGTATTTT
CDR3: CASSMTGTGPDTQYF

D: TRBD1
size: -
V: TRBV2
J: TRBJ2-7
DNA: TGTGCCAGCAGCGGGGACAGAGGCGACGAGCAGTACTTC
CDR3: CASSGDRGDEQYF

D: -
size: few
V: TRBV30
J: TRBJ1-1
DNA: TGTGCCTGGAGACGATCCGAGGTCACTGAAGCTTTCTTT
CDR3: CAWRRSEVTEAFF

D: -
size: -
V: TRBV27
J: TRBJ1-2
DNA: TGTGCCAGCAGTTTCAGGGTCAACTATGGCTACACCTTC
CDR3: CASSFRVNYGYTF

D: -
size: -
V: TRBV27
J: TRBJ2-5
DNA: TGTGCCAGCAGCCCCACCCCCCCGGGTGAAGAGACCCAGTACTTC
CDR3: CASSPTPPGEETQYF

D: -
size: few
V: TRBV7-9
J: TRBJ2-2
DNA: TGTGCCAGCACCTGGGGGGACGGTTCCACCGGGGAGCTGTTTTTT
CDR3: CASTWGDGSTGELFF

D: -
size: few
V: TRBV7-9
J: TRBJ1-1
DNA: TGTGCCAGCAGCTTAGTGTCCGGGAGGGCTTTCTTT
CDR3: CASSLVSGRAFF

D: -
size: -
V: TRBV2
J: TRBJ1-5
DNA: TGTGCCAGCAGTGAATCCCCCAGGGTCAATCAGCCCCAGCATTTT
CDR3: CASSESPRVNQPQHF

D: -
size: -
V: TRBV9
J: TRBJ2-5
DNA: TGTGCCAGCAGCGCCCGGGGTGGGCCCCAAGAGACCCAGTACTTC
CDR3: CASSARGGPQETQYF

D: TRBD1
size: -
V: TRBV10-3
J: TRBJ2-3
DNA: TGTGCCATCAGCCCAGCCGAGGGGGCAAAGTCGCAGTATTTT
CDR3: CAISPAEGAKSQYF

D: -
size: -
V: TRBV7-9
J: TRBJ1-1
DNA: TGTGCCAGCTCCGGGGGGCGTACAACTGAAGCTTTCTTT
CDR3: CASSGGRTTEAFF

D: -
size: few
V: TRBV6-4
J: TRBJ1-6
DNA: TGTGCCAGAGACAGGTATAATTCACCCCTCCACTTT
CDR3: CARDRYNSPLHF

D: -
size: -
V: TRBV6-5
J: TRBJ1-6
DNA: TGTGCCAGCAACACAGCCGCTGGGTCACCCCTCCACTTT
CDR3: CASNTAAGSPLHF